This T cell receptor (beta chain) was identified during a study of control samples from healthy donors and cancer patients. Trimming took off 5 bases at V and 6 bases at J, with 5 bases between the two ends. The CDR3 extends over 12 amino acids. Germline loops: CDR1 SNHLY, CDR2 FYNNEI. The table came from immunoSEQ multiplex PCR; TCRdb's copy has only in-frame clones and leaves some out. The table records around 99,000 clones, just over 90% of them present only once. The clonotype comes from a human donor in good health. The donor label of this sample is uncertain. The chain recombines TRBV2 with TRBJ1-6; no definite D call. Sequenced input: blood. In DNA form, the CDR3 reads TGTGCCAGCAGTCGTTCTAATTCACCCCTCCACTTT. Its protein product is CASSRSNSPLHF. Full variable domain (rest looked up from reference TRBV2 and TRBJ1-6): EPEVTQTPSHQVTQMGQEVILRCVPISNHLYFYWYRQILGQKVEFLVSFYNNEISEKSEIFDDQFSVERPDGSNFTLKIRSTKLEDSAMYFCASSRSNSPLHFGNGTRLTVT.